These 32 T cell receptor beta chains were all obtained from the same sample, sequenced in a study of CD8 T cells in Susac syndrome. RNA totalling roughly 0.5 to 1 ug underwent reverse transcription with random hexamers. TCRdb re-called the immunoSEQ multiplex PCR reads through MiXCR, storing one row per CDR3 protein. The sample holds approximately 190,000 distinct CDR3 sequences, 95% seen once. Specimen: CD8+ T cells from PBMCs. The receptors shown here come from a human donor with Susac syndrome.

The chain has TRBV20-1 and TRBJ1-2; no definite D call. Germline CDR1 is DFQATT and CDR2 is SNEGSKA (reference sequence). V shed 0 bases and J shed 4 bases, with 12 bases lying between them. The length of the CDR3 is 14 residues. DNA for the CDR3: TGCAGTGCTAGAGATAAGGGCGGATTCTATGGCTACACCTTC. Protein sequence: CSARDKGGFYGYTF.

This rearrangement joins TRBV5-4 to TRBJ2-7; 11 nucleotides align to TRBD2. V shed 4 bases, J shed 6 bases, and the junction held 9 bases outside the gene matches. Germline CDR1 SGHNT, CDR2 YYREEE (reference sequence). The CDR3 has 15 residues. The CDR3 here is CASSLSLAGVPEQYF. CDR3 sequence (DNA): TGTGCCAGCAGCCTCTCACTAGCGGGAGTTCCCGAGCAGTACTTC.

V is TRBV4-1 and J is TRBJ1-2; D unresolved. The germline gives CDR1 MGHRA, CDR2 YSYEKL. The CDR3 runs to 16 residues. V was shortened by 0 bases and J by 0 bases, with 11 bases between the two germline ends. The chain's CDR3 is CASSQEGGSANYGYTF. CDR3 in DNA: TGCGCCAGCAGCCAAGAGGGAGGTAGTGCTAACTATGGCTACACCTTC.

The V call is TRBV14, the J call TRBJ1-2; 8 bases agree with TRBD1. V was pared by 1 base and J by 8 bases, with 12 bases of the junction left unmatched. The CDR3 runs 16 residues. CDR1 is SGHDN, CDR2 FVKESK, per germline. The DNA of the CDR3 is TGTGCCAGCAGCCAAGTTGGTGGTAGCAGGGGGCACGGCTACACCTTC. This sequence encodes CASSQVGGSRGHGYTF. The full variable domain, in which reference TRBV14 and TRBJ1-2 provide the parts outside the CDR3, is EAGVTQFPSHSVIEKGQTVTLRCDPISGHDNLYWYRRVMGKEIKFLLHFVKESKQDESGMPNNRFLAERTGGTYSTLKVQPAELEDSGVYFCASSQVGGSRGHGYTFGSGTRLTVV.

This chain connects TRBV7-9 to TRBJ2-7; D might be TRBD2 (5 bases). The CDR3 sequence is 16 residues long. V was trimmed by 3 bases and J by 2 bases, leaving 17 bases between them. The V gene's germline CDR1 is SEHNR and CDR2 FQNEAQ (reference sequence). CDR3 sequence reads: CASSFFFKDSTYEQYF. The CDR3 region has the DNA TGTGCCAGCAGCTTCTTCTTCAAGGACTCAACCTACGAGCAGTACTTC.

The J gene is TRBJ2-1, the V gene TRBV6-5; D possibly matches TRBD1 or TRBD2 (6 bases each). Germline CDR1 is MNHEY and CDR2 is SVGAGI. The V gene lost 2 bases and the J gene lost 8 bases, with 10 bases spanning the gap. This CDR3 is 13 amino acids long. The CDR3 DNA sequence: TGTGCCAGCAGTTACGGGGGGCCCGATGAGCAGTTCTTC. Protein: CASSYGGPDEQFF.

The rearrangement links TRBV2 to TRBJ2-5, with D perhaps TRBD1 (5 bases). Germline loops: CDR1 SNHLY, CDR2 FYNNEI. V was clipped by 7 bases and J by 5 bases, with 17 bases between them. This CDR3 spans 14 amino acids. The CDR3 DNA follows: TGTGCCAGCACGGTGGGGCGTATTTTGGAGACCCAGTACTTC. As protein: CASTVGRILETQYF. Based on the CDR3 plus reference TRBV2 and TRBJ2-5, the full variable domain is EPEVTQTPSHQVTQMGQEVILRCVPISNHLYFYWYRQILGQKVEFLVSFYNNEISEKSEIFDDQFSVERPDGSNFTLKIRSTKLEDSAMYFCASTVGRILETQYFGPGTRLLVL.

The rearrangement links TRBV20-1 to TRBJ2-6, with unresolved D. Trimming stripped 2 bases from V and 2 bases from J, with 7 bases between. From germline, CDR1 is DFQATT and CDR2 SNEGSKA (reference sequence). The CDR3 length is 14 residues. CDR3 sequence: CSARFMAGANVLTF. In DNA, the CDR3 is TGCAGTGCTAGATTTATGGCTGGGGCCAACGTCCTGACTTTC.

Written as DNA, the CDR3 is TGTGCCAGCAGCGAAGGAGGAGCGGGAGTTGATACGCAGTATTTT. Translation gives CASSEGGAGVDTQYF. V gene TRBV9 combines with J gene TRBJ2-3; 8 positions match TRBD2. CDR1 is SGDLS and CDR2 is YYNGEE in the germline V gene. With V trimmed by 3 bases and J by 6 bases, 9 bases remained unmatched. The CDR3 covers 15 residues.

The chain couples TRBV28 to TRBJ2-1, with TRBD2 matching 9 bases. The CDR3 is 17 residues long. Germline lookup yields CDR1 MDHEN and CDR2 SYDVKM. J was trimmed by 1 base and V by 1 base; bases with no gene match: 5. CDR3 DNA: TGTGCCAGCAGTTTATTCCGGGCGGGAGGGTCCTACAATGAGCAGTTCTTC. This codes for CASSLFRAGGSYNEQFF.

The V gene is TRBV10-3, the J gene TRBJ2-1; D could derive from TRBD1 or TRBD2 (5 bases each). From germline, CDR1 is ENHRY and CDR2 SYGVKD. V gave up 6 bases and J gave up 8 bases, with 20 bases separating them. The length of the CDR3 is 15 residues. As DNA, the CDR3 is TGTGCCATCAGCCCTGGGGGAGTAGGTAGGGATGAGCAGTTCTTC. Protein product: CAISPGGVGRDEQFF.

The count of this clonotype is one. V usage is TRBV29-1 and J usage is TRBJ1-2; possibly TRBD1 for D (5 bases). The CDR3 consists of 12 residues. V was shortened by 6 bases and J by 2 bases, with 10 bases between the two germline ends. The germline V gene encodes CDR1 SQVTM and CDR2 ANQGSEA. The CDR3 DNA is TGCAGCGTGGTAGCAGGGAACTATGGCTACACCTTC. Residues: CSVVAGNYGYTF.

The chain links TRBV19 to TRBJ2-1; TRBD2 agrees at 15 bases. Germline CDR1 LNHDA, CDR2 SQIVND (reference sequence). This CDR3 region has 13 residues. J lost 9 bases, V lost 6 bases, and 0 bases had no gene match. CDR3 coding DNA: TGTGCCAGTAGGGGACTAGCGGGAGGTGAGCAGTTCTTC. This sequence encodes CASRGLAGGEQFF. The full variable domain, completed using reference TRBV19 and TRBJ2-1, is DGGITQSPKYLFRKEGQNVTLSCEQNLNHDAMYWYRQDPGQGLRLIYYSQIVNDFQKGDIAEGYSVSREKKESFPLTVTSAQKNPTAFYLCASRGLAGGEQFFGPGTRLTVL.

The chain recombines TRBV13 with TRBJ1-1, with TRBD1 matching over 8 bases. V lost 5 bases to trimming and J lost 8 bases; unmatched junction nucleotides: 7. This CDR3 spans 13 amino acids. Per the germline V gene, CDR1 is PRHDT and CDR2 is FYEKMQ (reference sequence). The CDR3 reads CASSAGQGPEAFF. Here the CDR3 DNA reads TGTGCCAGCAGCGCTGGACAGGGCCCCGAAGCTTTCTTT. The full variable domain, in which reference TRBV13 and TRBJ1-1 provide the parts outside the CDR3, is AAGVIQSPRHLIKEKRETATLKCYPIPRHDTVYWYQQGPGQDPQFLISFYEKMQSDKGSIPDRFSAQQFSDYHSELNMSSLELGDSALYFCASSAGQGPEAFFGQGTRLTVV.

V is TRBV25-1 and J is TRBJ1-2; possible D gene TRBD1, 5 bases. V lost 8 bases and J 4 bases, leaving 11 bases between the germline ends. Germline values: CDR1 MGHDK, CDR2 SYGVNS. CDR3 length: 12 residues. The CDR3 DNA reads TGTGCCAGCTATGACAGCTTCTATGGCTACACCTTC. Translation: CASYDSFYGYTF.

The chain recombines TRBV29-1 with TRBJ2-3; D is ambiguous. CDR1 and CDR2 (germline): SQVTM, ANQGSEA. CDR3 size: 13 residues. The V end lost 6 bases, the J end lost 1 base, and 11 bases lay between the germline ends. The CDR3 coding sequence is TGCAGCGTCTCGGAAGACCGCACAGATACGCAGTATTTT. The encoded protein is CSVSEDRTDTQYF.

The chain combines TRBV30 with TRBJ1-4; D remains ambiguous. Germline-derived CDR1 and CDR2 are GTSNPN and SVGIG (reference sequence). Trimming pared 1 base from V and 6 bases from J, leaving 21 bases between. This CDR3 spans 17 amino acids. This chain's CDR3 is CAWSDPRNGDEDEKLFF. DNA of the CDR3: TGTGCCTGGAGTGACCCCCGTAACGGGGATGAGGATGAAAAACTGTTTTTT.

The rearrangement links TRBV20-1 to TRBJ2-1; 7 bases agree with TRBD2. The length of the CDR3 is 14 residues. Germline values: CDR1 DFQATT, CDR2 SNEGSKA (reference sequence). With V trimmed by 3 bases and J by 9 bases, 11 bases remained unmatched. In DNA form, the CDR3 reads TGCAGTGCTAGGGCCCAGGGACTATACTCTGAGCAGTTCTTC. Translation: CSARAQGLYSEQFF.

The chain combines TRBV20-1 with TRBJ2-5; 10 bases are a match to TRBD2. The CDR3 is made up of 13 amino acids. V was pared by 4 bases and J by 2 bases, with 1 base of the junction left unmatched. Germline CDR1 and CDR2: DFQATT and SNEGSKA (reference sequence). CDR3 nucleotides: TGCAGTGCTACAGCGGGAGGGCAAGAGACCCAGTACTTC. This encodes CSATAGGQETQYF.

The rearrangement joins TRBV19 to TRBJ2-1; no clear D. Germline values: CDR1 LNHDA, CDR2 SQIVND (reference sequence). The CDR3 runs 14 residues. V gave up 5 bases and J gave up 4 bases, with 12 bases separating them. In DNA form, the CDR3 reads TGTGCCAGTAGTGAGGTAGCAGGATACAATGAGCAGTTCTTC. Amino acids: CASSEVAGYNEQFF.

The chain has TRBV29-1 and TRBJ1-1, with 7 bases fitting TRBD1. CDR1 SQVTM and CDR2 ANQGSEA come from the germline V gene. This CDR3 spans 12 amino acids. Trimming cost V 1 base and J 5 bases; bases outside gene matches: 1. The CDR3 DNA follows: TGCAGCGTTGAAGCGGACAGGACTGAAGCTTTCTTT. Translation: CSVEADRTEAFF.

V and J are TRBV6-2 or TRBV6-3 and TRBJ2-1, with unresolved D. CDR1 is MNHEY and CDR2 is SVGEGT in the germline V gene. V was shortened by 7 bases and J by 11 bases, with 12 bases between the two germline ends. This CDR3 has 11 residues. The CDR3 here is CASTRESKQFF. CDR3 bases: TGTGCCAGCACCCGCGAGTCTAAGCAGTTCTTC.

The CDR3 nucleotides read TGCAGTGCTGGGAAGCTAGCGGGAGGGATCTCCTACGAGCAGTACTTC. Translation: CSAGKLAGGISYEQYF. This chain joins TRBV20-1 and TRBJ2-7, with TRBD2 matching over 12 bases. Trimming removed 5 bases from V and 0 bases from J; junction bases left unmatched: 8. The germline V gene has CDR1 DFQATT and CDR2 SNEGSKA (reference sequence). The CDR3 has 16 amino acids.

The V call is TRBV15, the J call TRBJ2-1; TRBD2 matches 16 bases. The CDR3 is 17 amino acids. The V gene's germline CDR1 is LNHNV and CDR2 YYDKDF (reference sequence). The J segment lost 9 bases and the V segment lost 5 bases, leaving 10 bases of the junction unmatched. The CDR3 coding sequence is TGTGCCACCAGCGTTCCGGGACTAGCGGGGGGGTTGGGTGAGCAGTTCTTC. This codes for CATSVPGLAGGLGEQFF.

This chain joins TRBV13 and TRBJ2-6, with 9 positions matching TRBD1. The V and J ends lost 4 bases and 4 bases, in that order; junction bases with no gene match: 14. Germline V gene data show CDR1 as PRHDT and CDR2 as FYEKMQ (reference sequence). CDR3 size: 19 residues. CDR3 amino acids: CASSSAGTGYSSGANVLTF. CDR3 bases: TGTGCCAGCAGCTCAGCCGGGACAGGGTATTCATCGGGGGCCAACGTCCTGACTTTC.

This rearrangement joins TRBV27 to TRBJ2-1, with D unclear. This CDR3 is built from 16 residues. Deletions cut 5 bases from V and 8 bases from J, with 22 bases between. Per germline, CDR1 MNHEY and CDR2 SMNVEV (reference sequence). This chain's CDR3 is CASSPLQDLLSYEQFF. The CDR3, as DNA: TGTGCCAGCAGTCCCCTCCAAGACCTGCTCTCCTATGAGCAGTTCTTC.

V and J are TRBV10-3 and TRBJ2-1; possible D gene TRBD2, 6 bases. The CDR3 sequence is 15 residues long. Per germline, CDR1 ENHRY and CDR2 SYGVKD. Trimming removed 4 bases from V and 6 bases from J, with 16 bases in between. CDR3 in amino acids: CAISVSGRDRNEQFF. DNA of the CDR3: TGTGCCATCAGTGTCAGCGGGCGGGATCGCAATGAGCAGTTCTTC.

The gene calls are TRBV7-9 and TRBJ1-3; no clear D. The CDR3 has 15 residues. Looked up from germline, CDR1 is SEHNR and CDR2 is FQNEAQ (reference sequence). V lost 6 bases and J lost 0, with 12 bases in between. This CDR3 reads CASSGQVFSGNTIYF. As DNA, the CDR3 is TGTGCCAGCAGTGGTCAGGTCTTCTCTGGAAACACCATATATTTT.

Here the CDR3 reads CASSRGQGKYQETQYF. CDR3 nucleotide sequence: TGTGCCAGCAGCCGAGGACAGGGGAAATACCAAGAGACCCAGTACTTC. The rearrangement uses TRBV7-2 and TRBJ2-5, with 9 bases identical to TRBD1. There are 16 residues in the CDR3. The germline V gene has CDR1 SGHTA and CDR2 FQGNSA. V lost 5 bases and J lost 0; bases outside the gene matches: 7.

V is TRBV4-2 and J is TRBJ2-1; D uncertain. Germline V CDR1 and CDR2: LGHNA, YNFKEQ. Trimming took off 0 bases at V and 8 bases at J, with 11 bases between the two ends. The CDR3 extends over 14 amino acids. The CDR3 nucleotides read TGTGCCAGCAGCCAAGATCGTCTGGTTTATGAGCAGTTCTTC. It is translated as CASSQDRLVYEQFF.

The chain combines TRBV27 with TRBJ2-7; D is uncertain. Trimming stripped 6 bases from V and 2 bases from J, with 11 bases between. The CDR3 is 13 amino acids. Per germline, CDR1 MNHEY and CDR2 SMNVEV (reference sequence). CDR3 region: CASSRYGPYEQYF. The CDR3, as DNA: TGTGCCAGCAGCCGATATGGGCCCTACGAGCAGTACTTC.

The rearrangement joins TRBV15 to TRBJ2-5; D remains unclear. Per the germline V gene, CDR1 is LNHNV and CDR2 is YYDKDF (reference sequence). Trimming removed 0 bases at V and 5 bases at J, with 10 bases between. There are 14 residues in the CDR3. In nucleotides, the CDR3 is TGTGCCACCAGCAGAGAAATGTCTAGGGAGACCCAGTACTTC. As protein: CATSREMSRETQYF.